This T cell receptor beta chain derives from a study of PD-1 blockade in classical Hodgkin lymphoma. Points from the study as a whole: TCR diversity at baseline was reported to be reduced in newly diagnosed patients relative to healthy donors.

The CDR3 covers 16 residues. Germline lookup yields CDR1 SGHVS and CDR2 FNYEAQ. Trimming took 3 bases from V and 5 from J; bases not matched to a gene: 9. Time point denoted: newly diagnosed, previously untreated cHL patient sample. Thawed PBMCs underwent magnetic negative selection to yield purified CD4+ T cells. For this clone: Its target is unknown.

Assay: immunoSEQ multiplex PCR; the TCRdb copy retains only in-frame clones and omits some. The table records approximately 23,000 clones, 85% to 95% of them present only once. The receptor comes from a human donor with classical Hodgkin lymphoma. Sequencing input: CD4+ T cells from blood. V and J are TRBV7-6 and TRBJ2-3; TRBD2 matches 9 bases. The CDR3 here is CASSFLSGGIGDTQYF. For the CDR3, the DNA is TGTGCCAGCAGCTTCCTTAGCGGGGGAATTGGAGATACGCAGTATTTT.